This TCR beta chain came from a study of blood T cells in healthy people across ages. Study conclusions and caveats: Higher diversity, along with more naive CD4+ cells, distinguished long-lived donors from aged donors.

A J-beta primer mix and a sample-barcoded 5' primer were used in a second PCR of about 7 to 12 cycles. Unique molecular identifiers of 12 random nucleotides labeled each cDNA. Paired-end reads containing CDR3 totaled no fewer than 3 million for each sample. A single record per CDR3 protein comes from TCRdb applying MiXCR to the 5' RACE reads. The data show hundreds of thousands of distinct CDR3 sequences, about 30% seen once. Per the germline V gene, CDR1 is MNHEY and CDR2 is SMNVEV (reference sequence). The V gene end was trimmed by 6 bases and the J gene end by 9 bases; junction bases not matched to a gene: 15. The CDR3 covers 17 residues. Many counts were recorded for this clonotype. What it recognizes is unknown. Researchers report isolating at least 6.5 million PBMCs per sample.

This sequence joins TRBV27 and TRBJ2-1, with TRBD2 identical over 12 bases. This TCR derives from a woman aged 80 or over in good health. Sequencing input: blood. The CDR3 protein is CASRPRSASGGAGEQFF. The CDR3 DNA sequence: TGTGCCAGCAGGCCGAGGTCGGCTAGCGGGGGGGCAGGTGAGCAGTTCTTC.